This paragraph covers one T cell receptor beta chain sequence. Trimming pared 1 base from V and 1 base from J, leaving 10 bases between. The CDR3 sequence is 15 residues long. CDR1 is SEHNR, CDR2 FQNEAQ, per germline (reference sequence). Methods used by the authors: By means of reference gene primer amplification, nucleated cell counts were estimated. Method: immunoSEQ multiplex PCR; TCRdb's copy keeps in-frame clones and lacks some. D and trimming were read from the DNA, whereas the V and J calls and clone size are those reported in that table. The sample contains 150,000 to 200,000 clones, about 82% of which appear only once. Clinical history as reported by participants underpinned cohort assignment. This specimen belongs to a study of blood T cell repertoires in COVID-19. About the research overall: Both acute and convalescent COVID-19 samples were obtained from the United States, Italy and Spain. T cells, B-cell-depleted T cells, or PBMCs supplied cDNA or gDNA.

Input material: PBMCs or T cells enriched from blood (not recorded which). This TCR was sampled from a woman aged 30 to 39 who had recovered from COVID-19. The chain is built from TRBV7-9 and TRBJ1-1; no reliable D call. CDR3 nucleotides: TGTGCCAGCAGCTTAGAGTCCGAGGGGAACACTGAAGCTTTCTTT. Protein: CASSLESEGNTEAFF.